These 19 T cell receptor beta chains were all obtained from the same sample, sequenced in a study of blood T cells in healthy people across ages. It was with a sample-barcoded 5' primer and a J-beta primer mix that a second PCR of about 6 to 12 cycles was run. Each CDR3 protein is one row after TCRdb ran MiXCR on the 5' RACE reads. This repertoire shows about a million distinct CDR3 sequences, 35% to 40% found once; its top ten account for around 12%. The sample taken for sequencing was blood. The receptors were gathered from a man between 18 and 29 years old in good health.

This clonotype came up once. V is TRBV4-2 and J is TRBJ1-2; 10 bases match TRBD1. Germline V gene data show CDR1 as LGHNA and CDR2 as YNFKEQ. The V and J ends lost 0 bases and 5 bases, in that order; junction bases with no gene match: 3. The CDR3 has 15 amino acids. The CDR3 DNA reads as TGTGCCAGCAGCCAAGACGGGACAGGGGAATATGGCTACACCTTC. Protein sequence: CASSQDGTGEYGYTF.

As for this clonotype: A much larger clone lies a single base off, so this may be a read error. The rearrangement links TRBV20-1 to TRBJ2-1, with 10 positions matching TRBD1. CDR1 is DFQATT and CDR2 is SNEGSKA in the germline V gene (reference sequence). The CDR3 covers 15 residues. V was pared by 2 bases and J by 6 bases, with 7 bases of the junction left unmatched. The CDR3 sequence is CSARMVTGGFNEQFF. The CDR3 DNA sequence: TGCAGTGCTAGAATGGTGACAGGGGGCTTCAATGAGCAGTTCTTC.

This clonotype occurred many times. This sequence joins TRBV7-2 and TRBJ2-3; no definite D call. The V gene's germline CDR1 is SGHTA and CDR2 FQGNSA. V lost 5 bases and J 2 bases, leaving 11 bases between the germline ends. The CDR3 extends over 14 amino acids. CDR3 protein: CASSNRGPTDTQYF. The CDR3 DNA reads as TGTGCCAGCAGCAACAGAGGCCCCACAGATACGCAGTATTTT.

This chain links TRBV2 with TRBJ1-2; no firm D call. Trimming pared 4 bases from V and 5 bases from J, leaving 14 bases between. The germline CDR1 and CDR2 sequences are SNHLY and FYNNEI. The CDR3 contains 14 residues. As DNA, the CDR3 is TGTGCCAGCAGTGCCGGCCAGTTGAGATATGGCTACACCTTC. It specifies CASSAGQLRYGYTF. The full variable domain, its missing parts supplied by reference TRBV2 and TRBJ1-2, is EPEVTQTPSHQVTQMGQEVILRCVPISNHLYFYWYRQILGQKVEFLVSFYNNEISEKSEIFDDQFSVERPDGSNFTLKIRSTKLEDSAMYFCASSAGQLRYGYTFGSGTRLTVV.

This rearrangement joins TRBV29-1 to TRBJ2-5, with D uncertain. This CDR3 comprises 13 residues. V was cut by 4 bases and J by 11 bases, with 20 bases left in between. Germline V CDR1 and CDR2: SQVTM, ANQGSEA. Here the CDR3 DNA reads TGCAGCGTTGGGCTACGCTCCTACAATAAGCAGTACTTC. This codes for CSVGLRSYNKQYF.

The CDR3 region has the DNA TGTGCCATCTCGGACAGGGGAGATGGCTACACCTTC. It translates to CAISDRGDGYTF. This chain joins TRBV21-1 and TRBJ1-2; the table's TRBD1 call for D was not verified on the DNA. TRBV21-1 is an annotated pseudogene. This CDR3 has 12 residues.

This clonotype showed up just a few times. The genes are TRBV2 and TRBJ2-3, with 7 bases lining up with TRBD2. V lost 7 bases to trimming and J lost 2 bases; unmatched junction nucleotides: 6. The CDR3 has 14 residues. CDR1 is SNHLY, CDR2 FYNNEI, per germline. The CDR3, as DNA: TGTGCCAGCACGAAGCGGGGTCCCACAGATACGCAGTATTTT. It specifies CASTKRGPTDTQYF.

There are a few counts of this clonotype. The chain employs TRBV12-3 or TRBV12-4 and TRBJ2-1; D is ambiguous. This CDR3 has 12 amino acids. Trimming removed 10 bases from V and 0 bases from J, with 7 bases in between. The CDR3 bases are TGTGCCACAAGCAGCTCCTACAATGAGCAGTTCTTC. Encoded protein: CATSSSYNEQFF.

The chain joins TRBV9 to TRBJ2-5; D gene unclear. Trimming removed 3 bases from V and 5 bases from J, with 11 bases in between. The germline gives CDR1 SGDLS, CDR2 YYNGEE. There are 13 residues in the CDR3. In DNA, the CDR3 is TGTGCCAGCAGCGCCCACGCAAGTGAGACCCAGTACTTC. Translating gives CASSAHASETQYF.

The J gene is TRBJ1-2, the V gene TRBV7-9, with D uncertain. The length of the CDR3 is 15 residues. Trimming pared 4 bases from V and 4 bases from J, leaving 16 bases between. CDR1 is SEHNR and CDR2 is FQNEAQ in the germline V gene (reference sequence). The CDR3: CASSSYVTAPYGYTF. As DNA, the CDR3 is TGTGCCAGCAGCTCGTATGTTACAGCTCCCTATGGCTACACCTTC.

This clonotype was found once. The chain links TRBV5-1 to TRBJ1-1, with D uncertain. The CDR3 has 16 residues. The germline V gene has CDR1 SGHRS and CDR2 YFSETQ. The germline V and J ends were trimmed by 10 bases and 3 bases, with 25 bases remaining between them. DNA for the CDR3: TGCGCCGGCACGGTTGGCAGGTCTACCACGGACACTGAAGCTTTCTTT. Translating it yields CAGTVGRSTTDTEAFF.

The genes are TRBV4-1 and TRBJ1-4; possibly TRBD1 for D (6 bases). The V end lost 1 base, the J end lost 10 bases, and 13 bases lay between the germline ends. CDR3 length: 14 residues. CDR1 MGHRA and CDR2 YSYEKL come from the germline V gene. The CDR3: CASSQARRGGKLFF. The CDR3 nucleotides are TGCGCCAGCAGCCAAGCTCGGAGGGGGGGAAAACTGTTTTTT.

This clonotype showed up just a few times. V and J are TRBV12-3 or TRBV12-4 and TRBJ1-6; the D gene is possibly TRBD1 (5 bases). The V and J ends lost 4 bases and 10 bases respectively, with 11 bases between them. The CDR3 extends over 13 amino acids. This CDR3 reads CASSSGGGSPLHF. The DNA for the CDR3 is TGTGCCAGCAGTTCCGGGGGTGGCTCACCCCTCCACTTT.

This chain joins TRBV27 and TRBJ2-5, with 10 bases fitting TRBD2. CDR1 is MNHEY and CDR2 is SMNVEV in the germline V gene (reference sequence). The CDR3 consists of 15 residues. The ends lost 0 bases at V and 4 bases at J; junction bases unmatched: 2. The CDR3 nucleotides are TGTGCCAGCAGTTTATCTAGCGGGGGGCTAGAGACCCAGTACTTC. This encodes CASSLSSGGLETQYF.

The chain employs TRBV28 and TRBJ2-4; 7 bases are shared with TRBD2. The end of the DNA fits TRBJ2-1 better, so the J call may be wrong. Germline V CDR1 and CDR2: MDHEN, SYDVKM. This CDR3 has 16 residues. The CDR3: CASKRGRAVAKNIQFF. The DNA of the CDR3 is TGTGCCAGCAAACGAGGGAGGGCGGTAGCCAAAAACATTCAGTTCTTC.

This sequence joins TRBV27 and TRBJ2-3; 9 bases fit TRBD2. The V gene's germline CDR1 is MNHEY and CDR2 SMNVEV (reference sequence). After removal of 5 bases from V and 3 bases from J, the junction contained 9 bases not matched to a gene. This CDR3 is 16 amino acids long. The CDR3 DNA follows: TGTGCCAGCAGTAAGCGGGACAGCGGGAGGACAGATACGCAGTATTTT. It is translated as CASSKRDSGRTDTQYF.

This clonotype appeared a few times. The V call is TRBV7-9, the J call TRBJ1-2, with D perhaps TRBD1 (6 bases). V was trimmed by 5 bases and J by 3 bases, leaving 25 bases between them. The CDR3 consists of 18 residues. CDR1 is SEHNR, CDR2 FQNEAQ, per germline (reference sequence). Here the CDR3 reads CASSAAGSLQGIYYGYTF. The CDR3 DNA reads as TGTGCCAGCAGCGCAGCAGGGTCATTACAGGGAATATACTATGGCTACACCTTC.

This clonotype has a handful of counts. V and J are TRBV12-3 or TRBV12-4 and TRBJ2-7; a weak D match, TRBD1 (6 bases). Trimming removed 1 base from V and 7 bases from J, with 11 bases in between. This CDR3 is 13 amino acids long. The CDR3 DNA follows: TGTGCCAGCAGTTTAGACAGGGCCTGGGAGCAGTACTTC. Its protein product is CASSLDRAWEQYF.

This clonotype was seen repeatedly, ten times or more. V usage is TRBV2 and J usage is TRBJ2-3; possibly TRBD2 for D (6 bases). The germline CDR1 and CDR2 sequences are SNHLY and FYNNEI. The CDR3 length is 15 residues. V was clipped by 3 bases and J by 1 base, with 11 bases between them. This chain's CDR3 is CASSESGLGTDTQYF. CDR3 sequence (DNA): TGTGCCAGCAGTGAGTCGGGACTGGGCACAGATACGCAGTATTTT.